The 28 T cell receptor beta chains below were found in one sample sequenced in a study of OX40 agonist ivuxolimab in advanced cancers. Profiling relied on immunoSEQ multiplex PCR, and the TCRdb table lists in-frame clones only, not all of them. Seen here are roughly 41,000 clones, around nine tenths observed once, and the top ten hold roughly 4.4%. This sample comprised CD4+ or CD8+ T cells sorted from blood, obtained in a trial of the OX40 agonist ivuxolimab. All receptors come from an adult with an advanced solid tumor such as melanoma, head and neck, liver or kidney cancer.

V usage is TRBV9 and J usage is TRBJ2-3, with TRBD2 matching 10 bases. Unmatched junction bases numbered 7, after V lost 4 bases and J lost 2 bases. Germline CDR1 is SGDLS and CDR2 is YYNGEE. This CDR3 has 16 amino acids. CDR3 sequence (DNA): TGTGCCAGCAGCCCCCAGGGACTAGCGATCACAGATACGCAGTATTTT. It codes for CASSPQGLAITDTQYF.

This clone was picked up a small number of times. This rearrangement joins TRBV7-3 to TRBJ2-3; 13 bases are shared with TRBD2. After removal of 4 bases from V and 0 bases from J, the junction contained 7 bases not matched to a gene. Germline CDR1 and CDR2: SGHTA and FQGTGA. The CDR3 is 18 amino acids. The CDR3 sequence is CASSSAGTSGESTDTQYF. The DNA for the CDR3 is TGTGCCAGCAGCTCAGCCGGGACTAGCGGGGAAAGCACAGATACGCAGTATTTT.

The CDR3 region has the DNA TGTGCCAGCAGCTTACTAGGGGGATACGAGCAGTACTTC. Amino acid sequence: CASSLLGGYEQYF. This chain uses TRBV11-2 with TRBJ2-7; D is possibly TRBD1 (6 bases). V lost 2 bases and J 4 bases, leaving 9 bases between the germline ends. This CDR3 comprises 13 residues. The germline V gene has CDR1 SGHAT and CDR2 FQNNGV.

This CDR3 reads CASGLGGEVGTQYF. The CDR3 region has the DNA TGTGCTAGTGGTTTGGGTGGTGAGGTAGGGACCCAGTACTTC. The chain is built from TRBV12-5 and TRBJ2-5; D gene ambiguous. Between the trimmed V and J ends, which lost 1 base and 7 bases, there was a span of 13 bases. Germline V gives CDR1 LGHNT, CDR2 FRNRAP. The CDR3 length is 14 residues.

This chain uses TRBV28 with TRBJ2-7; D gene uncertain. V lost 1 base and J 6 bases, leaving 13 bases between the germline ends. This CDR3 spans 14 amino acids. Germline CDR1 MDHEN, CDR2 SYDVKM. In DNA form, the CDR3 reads TGTGCCAGCAGTTTATTAGGGATGGAAGGCGAGCAGTACGTC. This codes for CASSLLGMEGEQYV.

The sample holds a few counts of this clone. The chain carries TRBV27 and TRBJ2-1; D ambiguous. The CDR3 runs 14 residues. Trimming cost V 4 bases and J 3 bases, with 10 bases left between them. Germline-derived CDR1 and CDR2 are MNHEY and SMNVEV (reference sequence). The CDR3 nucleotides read TGTGCCAGCAGTTCGTCTAGTTACTACAATGAGCAGTTCTTC. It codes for CASSSSSYYNEQFF.

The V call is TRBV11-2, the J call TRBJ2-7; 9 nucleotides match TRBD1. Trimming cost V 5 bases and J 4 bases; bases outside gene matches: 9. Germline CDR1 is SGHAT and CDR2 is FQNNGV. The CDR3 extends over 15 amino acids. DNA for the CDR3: TGTGCCAGCAGCCCAAACAGGGGGCCGCGATACGAGCAGTACTTC. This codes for CASSPNRGPRYEQYF.

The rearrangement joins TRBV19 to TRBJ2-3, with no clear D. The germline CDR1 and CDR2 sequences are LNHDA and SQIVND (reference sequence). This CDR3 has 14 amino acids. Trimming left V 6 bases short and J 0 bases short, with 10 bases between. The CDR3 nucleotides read TGTGCCAGTAGATTGTCAGAGAGCACAGATACGCAGTATTTT. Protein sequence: CASRLSESTDTQYF.

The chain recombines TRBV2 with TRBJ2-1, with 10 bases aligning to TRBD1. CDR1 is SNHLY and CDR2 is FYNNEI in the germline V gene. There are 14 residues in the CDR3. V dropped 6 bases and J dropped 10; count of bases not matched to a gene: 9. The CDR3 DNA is TGTGCCAGCAGCGGGACAGGGGCGATAGGCGAGCAGTTCTTC. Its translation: CASSGTGAIGEQFF.

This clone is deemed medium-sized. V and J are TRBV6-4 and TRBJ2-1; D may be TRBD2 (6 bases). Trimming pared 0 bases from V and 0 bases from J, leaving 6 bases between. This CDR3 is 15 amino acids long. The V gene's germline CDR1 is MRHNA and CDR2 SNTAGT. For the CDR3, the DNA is TGTGCCAGCAGTGACTCTAGCGGCTCCTACAATGAGCAGTTCTTC. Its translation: CASSDSSGSYNEQFF.

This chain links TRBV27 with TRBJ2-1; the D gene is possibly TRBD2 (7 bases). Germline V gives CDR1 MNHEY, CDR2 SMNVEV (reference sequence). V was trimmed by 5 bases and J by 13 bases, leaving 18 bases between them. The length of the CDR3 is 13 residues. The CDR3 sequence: CASSVQRGAEQFF. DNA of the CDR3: TGTGCCAGCAGTGTACAACGGGGGGCGGAACAGTTCTTC.

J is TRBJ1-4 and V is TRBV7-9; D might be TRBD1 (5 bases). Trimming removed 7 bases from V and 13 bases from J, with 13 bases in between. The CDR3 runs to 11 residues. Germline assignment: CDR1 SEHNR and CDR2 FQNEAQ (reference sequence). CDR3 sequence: CASIDSGGLFF. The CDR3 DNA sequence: TGTGCCAGCATCGACTCCGGGGGACTGTTTTTT.

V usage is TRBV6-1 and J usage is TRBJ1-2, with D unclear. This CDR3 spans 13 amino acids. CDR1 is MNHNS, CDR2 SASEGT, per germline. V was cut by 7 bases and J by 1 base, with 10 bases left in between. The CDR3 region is CASIPMSNYGYTF. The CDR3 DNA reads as TGTGCCAGCATTCCAATGAGTAACTATGGCTACACCTTC.

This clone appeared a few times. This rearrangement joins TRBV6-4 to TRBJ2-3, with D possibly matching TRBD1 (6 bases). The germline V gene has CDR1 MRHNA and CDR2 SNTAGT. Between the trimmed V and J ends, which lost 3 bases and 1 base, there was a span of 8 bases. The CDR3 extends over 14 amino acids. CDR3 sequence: CASSEAGGTDTQYF. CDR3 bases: TGTGCCAGCAGTGAGGCAGGGGGCACAGATACGCAGTATTTT.

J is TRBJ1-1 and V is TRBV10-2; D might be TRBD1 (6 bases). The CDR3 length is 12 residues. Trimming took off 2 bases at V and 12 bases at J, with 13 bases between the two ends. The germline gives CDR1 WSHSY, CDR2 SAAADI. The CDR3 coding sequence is TGCGCCAGCAGTGAGGGGGGCAGCTTCCCTTTCTTT. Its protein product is CASSEGGSFPFF.

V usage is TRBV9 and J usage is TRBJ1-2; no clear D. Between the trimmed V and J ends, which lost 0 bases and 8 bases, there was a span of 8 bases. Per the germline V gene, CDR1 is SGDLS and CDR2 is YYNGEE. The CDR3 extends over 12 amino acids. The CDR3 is CASSVAGRGYTF. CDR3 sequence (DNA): TGTGCCAGCAGCGTAGCCGGTCGCGGCTACACCTTC.

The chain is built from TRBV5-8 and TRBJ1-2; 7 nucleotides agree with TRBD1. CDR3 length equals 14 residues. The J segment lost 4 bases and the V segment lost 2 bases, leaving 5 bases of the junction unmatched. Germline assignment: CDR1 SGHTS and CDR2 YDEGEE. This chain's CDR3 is CASSLGDSPYGYTF. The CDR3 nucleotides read TGTGCCAGCAGCTTAGGGGACAGTCCCTATGGCTACACCTTC.

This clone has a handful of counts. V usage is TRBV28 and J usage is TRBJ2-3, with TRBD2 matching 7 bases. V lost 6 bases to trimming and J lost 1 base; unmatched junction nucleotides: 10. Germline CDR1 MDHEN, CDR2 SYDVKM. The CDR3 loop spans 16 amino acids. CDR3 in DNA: TGTGCCAGCAGCAGCGGGGAGGGGTGGGGCACAGATACGCAGTATTTT. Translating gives CASSSGEGWGTDTQYF.

The CDR3 loop is CSARPRDEQYF. The CDR3 region has the DNA TGCAGTGCCAGACCCAGGGACGAGCAGTACTTC. This chain links TRBV20-1 with TRBJ2-7, with a tentative D call TRBD1 (5 bases). V lost 6 bases, J lost 5 bases, and 11 bases lay in between. Germline assignment: CDR1 DFQATT and CDR2 SNEGSKA (reference sequence). This CDR3 has 11 amino acids.

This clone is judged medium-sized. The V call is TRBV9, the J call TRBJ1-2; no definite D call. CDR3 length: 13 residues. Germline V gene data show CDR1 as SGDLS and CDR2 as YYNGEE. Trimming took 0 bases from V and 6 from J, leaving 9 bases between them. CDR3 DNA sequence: TGTGCCAGCAGCGTAGCTCCCGGCGATGGCTACACCTTC. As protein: CASSVAPGDGYTF.

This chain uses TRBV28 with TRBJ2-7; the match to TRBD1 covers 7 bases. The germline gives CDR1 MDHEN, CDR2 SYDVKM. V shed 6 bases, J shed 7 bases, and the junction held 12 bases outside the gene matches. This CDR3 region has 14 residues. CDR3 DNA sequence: TGTGCCAGCAGCCCAGGGACAGCCATCTGGGAGCAGTACGTC. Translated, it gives CASSPGTAIWEQYV.

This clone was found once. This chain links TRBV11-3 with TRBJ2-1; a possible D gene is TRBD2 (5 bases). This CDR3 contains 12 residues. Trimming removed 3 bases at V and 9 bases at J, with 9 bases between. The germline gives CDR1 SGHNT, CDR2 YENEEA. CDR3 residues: CASSLGSVEQFF. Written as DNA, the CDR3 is TGTGCCAGCAGCTTGGGTAGCGTTGAGCAGTTCTTC.

Written as DNA, the CDR3 is TGTGCCAGCGGGTCGGGACAGGGGGGTAGGGAGCAGTTCTTC. Translation: CASGSGQGGREQFF. This rearrangement joins TRBV11-2 to TRBJ2-1, with 11 bases aligning to TRBD1. The CDR3 runs to 14 residues. Germline trimming cut 8 bases from V and 10 bases from J; bases unmatched to any gene: 10. Germline-derived CDR1 and CDR2 are SGHAT and FQNNGV. The complete variable domain, with remaining parts taken from reference TRBV11-2 and TRBJ2-1, reads EAGVAQSPRYKIIEKRQSVAFWCNPISGHATLYWYQQILGQGPKLLIQFQNNGVVDDSQLPKDRFSAERLKGVDSTLKIQPAKLEDSAVYLCASGSGQGGREQFFGPGTRLTVL.

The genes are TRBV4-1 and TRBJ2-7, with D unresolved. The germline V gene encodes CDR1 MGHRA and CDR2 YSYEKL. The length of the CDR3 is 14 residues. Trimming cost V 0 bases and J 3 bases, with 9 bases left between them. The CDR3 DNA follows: TGCGCCAGCAGCCAAGAATTAGGGATCTACGAGCAGTACTTC. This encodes CASSQELGIYEQYF.

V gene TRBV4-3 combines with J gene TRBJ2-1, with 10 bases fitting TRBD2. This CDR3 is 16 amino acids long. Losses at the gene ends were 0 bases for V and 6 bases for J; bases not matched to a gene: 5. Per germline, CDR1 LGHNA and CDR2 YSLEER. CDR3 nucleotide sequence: TGCGCCAGCAGCCAAGACGAAGCGGGAGGGCCCAATGAGCAGTTCTTC. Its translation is CASSQDEAGGPNEQFF.

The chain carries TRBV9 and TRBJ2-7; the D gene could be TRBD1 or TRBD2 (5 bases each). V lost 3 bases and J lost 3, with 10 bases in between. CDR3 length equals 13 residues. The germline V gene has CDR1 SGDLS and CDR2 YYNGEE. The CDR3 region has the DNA TGTGCCAGCAGCGGGGACGGGTACTACGAGCAGTACGTC. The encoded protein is CASSGDGYYEQYV.

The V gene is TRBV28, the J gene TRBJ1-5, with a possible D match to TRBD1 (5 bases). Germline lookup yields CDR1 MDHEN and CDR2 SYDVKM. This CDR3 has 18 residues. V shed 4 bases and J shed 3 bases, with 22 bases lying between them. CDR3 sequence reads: CASSSASGTEVINQPQHF. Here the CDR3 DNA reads TGTGCCAGCAGTTCGGCCTCCGGGACGGAAGTTATCAATCAGCCCCAGCATTTT.

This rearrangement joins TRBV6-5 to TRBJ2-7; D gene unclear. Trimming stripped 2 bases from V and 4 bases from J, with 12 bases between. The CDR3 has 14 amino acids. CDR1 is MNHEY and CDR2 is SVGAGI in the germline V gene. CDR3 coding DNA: TGTGCCAGCAGTTACGCGAACAGTGGGTACGAGCAGTACGTC. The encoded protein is CASSYANSGYEQYV.